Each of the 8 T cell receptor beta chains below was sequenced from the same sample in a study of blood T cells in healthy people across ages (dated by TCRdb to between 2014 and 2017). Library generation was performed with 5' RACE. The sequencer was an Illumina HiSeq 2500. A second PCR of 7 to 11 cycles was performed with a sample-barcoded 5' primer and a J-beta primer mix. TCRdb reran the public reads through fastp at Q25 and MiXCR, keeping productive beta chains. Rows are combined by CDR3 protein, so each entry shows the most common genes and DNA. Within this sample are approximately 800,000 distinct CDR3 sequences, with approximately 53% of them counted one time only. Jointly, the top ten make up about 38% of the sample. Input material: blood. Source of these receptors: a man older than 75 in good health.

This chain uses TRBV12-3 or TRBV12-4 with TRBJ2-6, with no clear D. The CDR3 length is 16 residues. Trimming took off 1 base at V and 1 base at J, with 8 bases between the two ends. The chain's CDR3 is CASSLGSGSGANVLTF. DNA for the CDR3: TGTGCCAGCAGTTTAGGATCAGGTTCTGGGGCCAACGTCCTGACTTTC.

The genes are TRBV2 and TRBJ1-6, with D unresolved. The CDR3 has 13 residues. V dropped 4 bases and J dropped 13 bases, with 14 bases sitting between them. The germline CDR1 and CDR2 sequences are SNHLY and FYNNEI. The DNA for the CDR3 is TGTGCCAGCAGTGGACTCCCTGTGGGTCCCCTCCACTTT. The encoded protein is CASSGLPVGPLHF.

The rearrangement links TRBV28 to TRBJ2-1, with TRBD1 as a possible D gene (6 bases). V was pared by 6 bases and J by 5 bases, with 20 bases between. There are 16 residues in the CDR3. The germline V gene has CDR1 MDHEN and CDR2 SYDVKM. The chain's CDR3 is CASSPIQGRGHNEQFF. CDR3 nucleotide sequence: TGTGCCAGCAGCCCAATACAGGGCCGGGGTCACAATGAGCAGTTCTTC.

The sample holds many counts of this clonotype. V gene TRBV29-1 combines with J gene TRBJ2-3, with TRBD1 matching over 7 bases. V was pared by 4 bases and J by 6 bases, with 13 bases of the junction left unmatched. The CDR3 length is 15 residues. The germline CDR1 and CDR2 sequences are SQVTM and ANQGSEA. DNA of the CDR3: TGCAGCGTTGGACAGGGTTCATTAGTCGCCGATACGCAGTATTTT. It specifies CSVGQGSLVADTQYF.

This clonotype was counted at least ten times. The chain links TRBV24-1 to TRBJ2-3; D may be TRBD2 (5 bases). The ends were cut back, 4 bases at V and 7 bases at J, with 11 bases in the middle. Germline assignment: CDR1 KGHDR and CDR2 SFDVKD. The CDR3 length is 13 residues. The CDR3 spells CATSDPSRNTQYF. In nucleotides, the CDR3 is TGTGCCACCAGTGACCCTAGCAGAAATACGCAGTATTTT.

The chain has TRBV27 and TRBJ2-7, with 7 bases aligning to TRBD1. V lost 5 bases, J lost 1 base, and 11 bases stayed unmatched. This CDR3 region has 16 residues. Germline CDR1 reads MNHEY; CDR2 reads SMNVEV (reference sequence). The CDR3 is CASSPHRGPTSYEQYF. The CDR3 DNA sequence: TGTGCCAGCAGTCCACACAGGGGTCCGACATCCTACGAGCAGTACTTC.

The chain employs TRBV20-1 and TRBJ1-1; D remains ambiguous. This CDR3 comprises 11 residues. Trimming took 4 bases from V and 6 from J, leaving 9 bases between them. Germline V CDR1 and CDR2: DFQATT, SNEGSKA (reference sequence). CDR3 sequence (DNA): TGCAGTGCTACGCTCCATGCTGAAGCTTTCTTT. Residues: CSATLHAEAFF.

CDR3 sequence reads: CASSESKAGNTIYF. CDR3 DNA sequence: TGTGCCAGCAGTGAATCTAAGGCTGGAAACACCATATATTTT. V usage is TRBV25-1 and J usage is TRBJ1-3; D is undetermined. The CDR3 runs 14 residues. V lost 1 base to trimming and J lost 2 bases, with 6 bases between them. Germline V gene sequence: CDR1 MGHDK, CDR2 SYGVNS.